This T cell receptor (beta chain) emerged from a study of blood T cell repertoires in COVID-19. In the original workflow: Nucleated cell number was recorded as an estimate derived from reference gene primer amplification. Profiling relied on immunoSEQ multiplex PCR, and the TCRdb table lists in-frame clones only, not all of them. That table gives V, J and clone size, and the DNA gave D and trimming. The profile shows 80,000 or so clones, roughly 86% of them singletons. The specimen was peripheral blood. This receptor was identified in an older woman with acute or convalescent COVID-19.

CDR3 sequence: CAIPGLAGTGELFF. The CDR3 DNA is TGTGCCATCCCTGGACTAGCGGGGACCGGGGAGCTGTTTTTT. The V call is TRBV10-3, the J call TRBJ2-2, with TRBD2 matching over 12 bases. Per the germline V gene, CDR1 is ENHRY and CDR2 is SYGVKD. V shed 8 bases, J shed 5 bases, and the junction held 3 bases outside the gene matches. The CDR3 runs to 14 residues.